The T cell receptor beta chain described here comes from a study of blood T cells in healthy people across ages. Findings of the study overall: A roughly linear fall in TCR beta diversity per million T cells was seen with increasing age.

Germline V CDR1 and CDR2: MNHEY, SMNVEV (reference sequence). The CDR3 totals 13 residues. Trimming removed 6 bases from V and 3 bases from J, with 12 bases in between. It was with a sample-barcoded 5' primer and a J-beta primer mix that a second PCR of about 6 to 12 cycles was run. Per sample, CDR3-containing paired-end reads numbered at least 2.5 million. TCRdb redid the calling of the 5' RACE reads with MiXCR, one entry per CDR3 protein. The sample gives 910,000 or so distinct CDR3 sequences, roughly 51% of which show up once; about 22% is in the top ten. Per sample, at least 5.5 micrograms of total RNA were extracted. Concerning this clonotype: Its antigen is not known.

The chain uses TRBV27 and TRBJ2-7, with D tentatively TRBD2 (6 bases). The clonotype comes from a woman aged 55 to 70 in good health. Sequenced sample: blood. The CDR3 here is CASSPGVGYEQYF. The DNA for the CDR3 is TGTGCCAGCAGCCCGGGGGTGGGCTACGAGCAGTACTTC.